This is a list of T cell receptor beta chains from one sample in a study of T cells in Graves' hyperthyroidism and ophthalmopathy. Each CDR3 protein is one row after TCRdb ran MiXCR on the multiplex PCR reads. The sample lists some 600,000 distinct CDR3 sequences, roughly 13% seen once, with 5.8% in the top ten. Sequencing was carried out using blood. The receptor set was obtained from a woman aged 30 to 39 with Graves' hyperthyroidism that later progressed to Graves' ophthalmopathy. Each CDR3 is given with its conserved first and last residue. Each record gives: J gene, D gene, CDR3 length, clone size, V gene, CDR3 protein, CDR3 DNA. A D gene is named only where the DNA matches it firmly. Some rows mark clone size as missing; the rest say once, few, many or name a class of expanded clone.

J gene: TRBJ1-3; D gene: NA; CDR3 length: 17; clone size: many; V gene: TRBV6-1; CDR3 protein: CASSPDLLGGTGNTIYF; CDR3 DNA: TGTGCCAGCAGCCCTGATCTGCTAGGCGGAACTGGAAACACCATATATTTT
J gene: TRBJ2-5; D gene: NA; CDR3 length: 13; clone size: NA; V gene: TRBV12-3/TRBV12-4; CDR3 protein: CASSFDTGETQYF; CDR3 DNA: TGTGCCAGCAGTTTTGATACCGGGGAGACCCAGTACTTC
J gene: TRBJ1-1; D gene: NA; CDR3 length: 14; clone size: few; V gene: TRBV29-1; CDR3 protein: CSVEDPKKGRQAFF; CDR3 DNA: TGCAGCGTTGAAGATCCGAAGAAGGGCAGGCAAGCTTTCTTT
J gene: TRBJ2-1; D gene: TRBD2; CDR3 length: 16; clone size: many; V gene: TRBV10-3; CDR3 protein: CAISEYSGDVYNEQFF; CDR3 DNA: TGTGCCATCAGTGAATATAGCGGGGACGTGTACAATGAGCAGTTCTTC
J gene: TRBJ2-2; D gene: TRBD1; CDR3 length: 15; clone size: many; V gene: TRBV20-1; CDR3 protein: CSARRQGANTGELFF; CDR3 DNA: TGCAGTGCCCGCAGACAGGGGGCGAACACCGGGGAGCTGTTTTTT
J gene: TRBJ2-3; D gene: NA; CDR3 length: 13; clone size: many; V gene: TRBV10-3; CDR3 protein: CAISEDLGDTQYF; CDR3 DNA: TGTGCCATCAGTGAGGACTTGGGGGATACGCAGTATTTT
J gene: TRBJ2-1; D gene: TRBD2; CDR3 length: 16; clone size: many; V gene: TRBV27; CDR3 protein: CASTPGTSGEYNEQFF; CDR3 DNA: TGTGCCAGCACCCCAGGGACTAGCGGGGAATACAATGAGCAGTTCTTC
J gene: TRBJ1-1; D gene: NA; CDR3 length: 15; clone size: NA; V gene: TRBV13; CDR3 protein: CASSLEGVGITEAFF; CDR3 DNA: TGTGCCAGCAGCTTAGAGGGGGTTGGGATCACTGAAGCTTTCTTT
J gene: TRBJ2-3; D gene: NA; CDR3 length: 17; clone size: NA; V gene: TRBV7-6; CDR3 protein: CASSPGPRGGGTDTQYF; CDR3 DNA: TGTGCCAGCAGTCCCGGCCCCAGGGGGGGTGGCACAGATACGCAGTATTTT
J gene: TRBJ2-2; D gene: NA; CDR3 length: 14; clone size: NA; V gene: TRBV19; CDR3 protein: CASGGQENTGELFF; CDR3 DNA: TGTGCCAGCGGGGGGCAGGAGAACACCGGGGAGCTGTTTTTT
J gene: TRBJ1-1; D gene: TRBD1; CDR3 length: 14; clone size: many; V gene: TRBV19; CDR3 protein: CASRRQGLNTEAFF; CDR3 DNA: TGTGCCAGTAGAAGACAGGGCCTGAACACTGAAGCTTTCTTT
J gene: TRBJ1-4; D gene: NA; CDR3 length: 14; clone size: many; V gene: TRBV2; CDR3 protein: CASDDRAPNEKLFF; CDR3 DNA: TGTGCCAGCGACGACCGGGCCCCTAATGAAAAACTGTTTTTT
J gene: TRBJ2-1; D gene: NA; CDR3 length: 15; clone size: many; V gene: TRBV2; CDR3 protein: CASTGGPDSYNEQFF; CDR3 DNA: TGTGCCAGCACCGGGGGCCCAGACAGTTACAATGAGCAGTTCTTC
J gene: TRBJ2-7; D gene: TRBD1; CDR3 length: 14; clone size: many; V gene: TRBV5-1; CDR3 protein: CASSLGTGAYEQYF; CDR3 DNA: TGTGCCAGCAGCCTCGGGACAGGGGCCTACGAGCAGTACTTC
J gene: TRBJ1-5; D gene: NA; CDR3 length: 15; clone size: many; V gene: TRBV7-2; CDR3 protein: CASSLAMGSNQPQHF; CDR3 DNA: TGTGCCAGCAGCTTAGCTATGGGGAGCAATCAGCCCCAGCATTTT
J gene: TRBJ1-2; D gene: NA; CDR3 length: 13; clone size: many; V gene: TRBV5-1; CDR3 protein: CASSLQDDLGYTF; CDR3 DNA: TGCGCCAGCAGCTTGCAGGACGACTTGGGCTACACCTTC
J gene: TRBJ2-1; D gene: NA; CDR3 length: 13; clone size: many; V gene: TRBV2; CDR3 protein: CASSEALWDEQFF; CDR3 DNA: TGTGCCAGCAGTGAAGCGCTTTGGGATGAGCAGTTCTTC
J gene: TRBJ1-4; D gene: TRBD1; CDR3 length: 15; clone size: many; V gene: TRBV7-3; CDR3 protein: CASSLHGTGSEKLFF; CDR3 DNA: TGTGCCAGCAGCCTACACGGGACAGGATCTGAAAAACTGTTTTTT
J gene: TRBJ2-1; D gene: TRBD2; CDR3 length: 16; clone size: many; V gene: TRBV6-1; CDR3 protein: CASTGTSGRGHGEQFF; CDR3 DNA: TGTGCCAGCACTGGGACTAGCGGGAGGGGACACGGTGAGCAGTTCTTC
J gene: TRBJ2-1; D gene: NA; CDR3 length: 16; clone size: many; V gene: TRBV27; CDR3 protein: CASSGSAYRLDNEQFF; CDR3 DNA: TGTGCCAGCTCGGGCTCGGCTTACCGTCTCGACAATGAGCAGTTCTTC
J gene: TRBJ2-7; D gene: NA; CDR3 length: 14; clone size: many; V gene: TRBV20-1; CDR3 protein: CSARVGGGGYEQYF; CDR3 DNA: TGCAGTGCTAGAGTCGGGGGAGGGGGATACGAGCAGTACTTC
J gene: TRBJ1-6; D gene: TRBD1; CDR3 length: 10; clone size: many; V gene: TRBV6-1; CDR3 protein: CASDRGTLHF; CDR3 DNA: TGTGCCAGTGACAGGGGAACCCTCCACTTT
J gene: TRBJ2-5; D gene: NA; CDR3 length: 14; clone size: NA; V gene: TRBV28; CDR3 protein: CASSAWRFRETQYF; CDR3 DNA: TGTGCCAGCTCCGCGTGGAGGTTTCGGGAGACCCAGTACTTC
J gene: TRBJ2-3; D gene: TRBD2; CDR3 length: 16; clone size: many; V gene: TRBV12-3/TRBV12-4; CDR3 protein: CASTLRAGGYSDTQYF; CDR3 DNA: TGTGCCAGCACCCTGAGAGCGGGAGGTTACTCAGATACGCAGTATTTT
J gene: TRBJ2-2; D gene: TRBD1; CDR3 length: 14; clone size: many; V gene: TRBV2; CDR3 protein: CASRRQGDTGELFF; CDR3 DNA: TGTGCCAGCAGGCGACAGGGGGACACCGGGGAGCTGTTTTTT
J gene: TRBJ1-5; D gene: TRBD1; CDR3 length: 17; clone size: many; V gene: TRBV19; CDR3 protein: CASRPTRGTYSNQPQHF; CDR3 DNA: TGTGCCAGTAGGCCTACCAGGGGGACCTATAGCAATCAGCCCCAGCATTTT
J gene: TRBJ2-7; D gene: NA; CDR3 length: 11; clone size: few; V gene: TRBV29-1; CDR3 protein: CSAIHRGEQYF; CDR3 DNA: TGCAGCGCAATACACCGAGGGGAGCAGTACTTC
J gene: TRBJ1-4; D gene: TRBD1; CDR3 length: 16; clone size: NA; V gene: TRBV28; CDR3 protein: CASSSSGQGREEKLFF; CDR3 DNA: TGTGCCAGCAGTTCGTCCGGACAGGGCCGGGAGGAAAAACTGTTTTTT
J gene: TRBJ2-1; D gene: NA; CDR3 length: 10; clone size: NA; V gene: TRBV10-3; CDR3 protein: CAIGSDEQFF; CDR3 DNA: TGTGCCATCGGTAGCGATGAGCAGTTCTTC
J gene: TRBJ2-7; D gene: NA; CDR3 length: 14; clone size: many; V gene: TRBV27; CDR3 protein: CASSLGGYYYEQYF; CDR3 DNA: TGTGCCAGCAGCTTAGGAGGGTATTACTACGAGCAGTACTTC
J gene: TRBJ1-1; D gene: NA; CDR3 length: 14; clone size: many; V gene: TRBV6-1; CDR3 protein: CASSFGHANTEAFF; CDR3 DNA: TGTGCCAGCAGTTTCGGACACGCGAACACTGAAGCTTTCTTT
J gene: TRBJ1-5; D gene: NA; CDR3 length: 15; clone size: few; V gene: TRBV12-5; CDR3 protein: CASAILGGGNQPQHF; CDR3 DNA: TGTGCTAGTGCCATCTTAGGTGGGGGCAATCAGCCCCAGCATTTT
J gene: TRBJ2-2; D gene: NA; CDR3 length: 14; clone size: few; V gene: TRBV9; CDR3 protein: CASSVAVNTGELFF; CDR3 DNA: TGTGCCAGCAGCGTAGCGGTGAACACCGGGGAGCTGTTTTTT
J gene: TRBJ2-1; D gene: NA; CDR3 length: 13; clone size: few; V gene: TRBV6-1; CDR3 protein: CASRESGSNEQFF; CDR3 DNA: TGTGCCAGCAGAGAGAGTGGATCCAATGAGCAGTTCTTC
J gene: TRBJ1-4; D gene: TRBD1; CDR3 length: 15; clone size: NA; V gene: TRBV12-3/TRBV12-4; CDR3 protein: CASGPTTGYYEKLFF; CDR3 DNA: TGTGCCAGCGGTCCAACGACAGGGTATTACGAAAAACTGTTTTTT
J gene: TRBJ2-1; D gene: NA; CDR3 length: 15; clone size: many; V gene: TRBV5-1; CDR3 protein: CASSLRTEVYNEQFF; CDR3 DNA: TGCGCCAGCAGCTTAAGGACGGAAGTCTACAATGAGCAGTTCTTC
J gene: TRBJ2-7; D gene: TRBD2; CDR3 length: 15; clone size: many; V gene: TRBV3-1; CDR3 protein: CASSQVRGSFDEQYF; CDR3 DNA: TGTGCCAGCAGCCAAGTACGCGGGAGCTTTGACGAGCAGTACTTC
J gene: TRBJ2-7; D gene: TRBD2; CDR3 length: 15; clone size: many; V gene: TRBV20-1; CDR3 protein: CSAAGTSGSVREQYF; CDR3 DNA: TGCAGTGCCGCTGGGACTAGCGGGAGCGTACGCGAGCAGTACTTC
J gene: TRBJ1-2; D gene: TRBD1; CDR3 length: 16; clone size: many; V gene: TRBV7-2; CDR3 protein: CASSLSSGTGNYGYTF; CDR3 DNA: TGTGCCAGCAGCTTATCATCCGGGACAGGAAACTATGGCTACACCTTC
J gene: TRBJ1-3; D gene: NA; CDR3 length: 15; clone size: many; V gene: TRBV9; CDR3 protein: CASSVTQKAGNTIYF; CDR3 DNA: TGTGCCAGCAGCGTCACCCAAAAGGCGGGAAACACCATATATTTT
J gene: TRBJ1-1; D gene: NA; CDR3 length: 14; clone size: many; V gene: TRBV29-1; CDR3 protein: CSVERRGGGTEAFF; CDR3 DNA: TGCAGCGTTGAACGTAGGGGTGGGGGCACTGAAGCTTTCTTT
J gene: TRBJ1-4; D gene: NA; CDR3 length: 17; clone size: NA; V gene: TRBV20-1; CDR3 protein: CSARDLLSGGGAEKLFF; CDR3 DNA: TGCAGTGCTAGAGATCTTTTATCGGGGGGGGGGGCTGAAAAACTGTTTTTT
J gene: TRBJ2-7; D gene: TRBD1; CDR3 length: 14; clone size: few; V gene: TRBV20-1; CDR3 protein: CSARGAGTGLEQYF; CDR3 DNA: TGCAGTGCTAGAGGGGCCGGGACAGGTTTAGAGCAGTACTTC
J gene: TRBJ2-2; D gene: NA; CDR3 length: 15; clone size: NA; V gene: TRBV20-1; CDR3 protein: CGASLGGRDTGELFF; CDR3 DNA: TGCGGTGCTAGCTTAGGGGGGCGCGACACCGGGGAGCTGTTTTTT
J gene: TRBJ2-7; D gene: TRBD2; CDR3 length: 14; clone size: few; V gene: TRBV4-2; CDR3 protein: CASSQPTREGEQYF; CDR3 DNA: TGTGCCAGCAGCCAACCGACACGGGAGGGCGAGCAGTACTTC
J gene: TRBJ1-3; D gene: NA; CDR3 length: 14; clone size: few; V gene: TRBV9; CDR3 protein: CASSVSWSGNTIYF; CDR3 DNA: TGTGCCAGCAGCGTTTCGTGGTCTGGAAACACCATATATTTT
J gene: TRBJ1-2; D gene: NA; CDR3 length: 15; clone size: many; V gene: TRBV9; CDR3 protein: CASSPLGRANYGYTF; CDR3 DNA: TGTGCCAGCAGCCCCCTGGGCAGGGCCAACTATGGCTACACCTTC
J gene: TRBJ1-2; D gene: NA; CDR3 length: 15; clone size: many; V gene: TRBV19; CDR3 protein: CASTNLPSPGDGYTF; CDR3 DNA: TGTGCCAGTACCAACCTACCCTCCCCAGGGGACGGCTACACCTTC
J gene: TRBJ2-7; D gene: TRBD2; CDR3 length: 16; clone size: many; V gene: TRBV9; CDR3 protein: CASSPREGTGLYEQYF; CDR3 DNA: TGTGCCAGCAGCCCACGGGAGGGAACTGGCCTCTACGAGCAGTACTTC
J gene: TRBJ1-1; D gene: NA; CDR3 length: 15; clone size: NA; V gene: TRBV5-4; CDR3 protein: CASREGQPYNTEAFF; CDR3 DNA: TGTGCCAGCAGGGAAGGTCAACCTTATAACACTGAAGCTTTCTTT
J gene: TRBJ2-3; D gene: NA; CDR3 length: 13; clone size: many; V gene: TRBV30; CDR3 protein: CAWSTGEKDTQYF; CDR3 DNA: TGTGCCTGGAGTACCGGGGAGAAGGATACGCAGTATTTT